The source of this TCR beta chain is a study of T cells in Graves' hyperthyroidism and ophthalmopathy. Broader study findings: Appearing also in blood were most of the thyroid clonotypes expanded above 0.001. Classification by a 13 V-J model distinguished ophthalmopathy from stable hyperthyroidism.

A note on this clonotype: What it binds is unknown.

Regions amplified from RNA transcripts were the TCR beta CDR3 regions. A first-round RT-PCR of the TCR CDR3 used the HTBI primer set. Using its own MiXCR run on the multiplex PCR reads, TCRdb lists one record per CDR3 protein. The profile shows around 240,000 distinct CDR3 sequences, roughly 15% of them singletons. Sequences were obtained from blood. This receptor was obtained from a woman in her forties with Graves' hyperthyroidism that later progressed to Graves' ophthalmopathy.

In DNA form, the CDR3 reads TGCGCCAGCAGTCGGCGGGAAGTCGGCACAGATACGCAGTATTTT. This encodes CASSRREVGTDTQYF. The gene calls are TRBV10-2 and TRBJ2-3; maybe TRBD2 (6 bases). The germline V gene has CDR1 WSHSY and CDR2 SAAADI. The ends were cut back, 5 bases at V and 1 base at J, with 13 bases in the middle. This CDR3 contains 15 residues.